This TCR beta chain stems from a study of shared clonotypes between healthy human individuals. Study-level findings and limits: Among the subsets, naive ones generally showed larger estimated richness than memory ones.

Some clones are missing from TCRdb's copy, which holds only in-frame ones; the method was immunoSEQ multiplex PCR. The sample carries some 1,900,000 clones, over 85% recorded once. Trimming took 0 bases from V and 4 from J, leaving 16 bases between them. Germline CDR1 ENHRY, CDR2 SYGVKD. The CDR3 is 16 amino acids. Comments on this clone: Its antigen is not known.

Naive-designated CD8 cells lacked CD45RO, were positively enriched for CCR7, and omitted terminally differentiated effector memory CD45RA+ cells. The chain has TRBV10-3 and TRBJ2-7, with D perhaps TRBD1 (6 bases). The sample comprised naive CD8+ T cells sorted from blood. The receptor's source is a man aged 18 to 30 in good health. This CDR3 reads CAISESAGQGPYEQYF. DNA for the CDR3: TGTGCCATCAGTGAGTCAGCTGGGCAGGGGCCTTACGAGCAGTACTTC.